This TCR beta chain is from a study of blood T cell repertoires in COVID-19. Study-level background: T cells, B-cell-depleted T cells, or PBMCs provided the cDNA or gDNA that served as material.

The CDR3 totals 15 residues. Germline CDR1 is LNHDA and CDR2 is SQIVND (reference sequence). J gave up 4 bases and V 6 bases, and 9 bases lay outside the gene matches. Clones were sequenced by immunoSEQ multiplex PCR, and TCRdb holds only the in-frame ones, with some missing. The sample consists of under 250,000 clones, around 82% of them appearing once. The clonotype was recovered from a middle-aged man with active or convalescent COVID-19. This chain links TRBV19 with TRBJ1-1; 9 bases match TRBD1. The sample comprised peripheral blood. Here the CDR3 DNA reads TGTGCCAGTAGCCACCCCGTGGACAGGGGCACTGAAGCTTTCTTT. Translated: CASSHPVDRGTEAFF. The whole variable domain, filled in from reference TRBV19 and TRBJ1-1, reads DGGITQSPKYLFRKEGQNVTLSCEQNLNHDAMYWYRQDPGQGLRLIYYSQIVNDFQKGDIAEGYSVSREKKESFPLTVTSAQKNPTAFYLCASSHPVDRGTEAFFGQGTRLTVV.